Sequencing of this T cell receptor (beta chain) was carried out in a study of blood T cells in healthy people across ages. Study-level findings and limits: Older age went with lower TCR beta diversity per million T cells, in a roughly linear way.

A minimum of 5 micrograms of total RNA was extracted per sample. On this clonotype itself: Its target is not known.

Together with a sample-barcoded 5' primer, a J-beta primer mix was included in a second PCR lasting about 7 to 12 cycles. Every cDNA molecule bore a tag from a template-switch adaptor containing 12 random nucleotides. TCRdb redid the calling of the 5' RACE reads with MiXCR, one entry per CDR3 protein. Of 600,000 or so distinct CDR3 sequences listed, roughly 48% are singletons. V was pared by 5 bases and J by 0 bases, with 7 bases between. The CDR3 sequence is 13 residues long. Per the germline V gene, CDR1 is SEHNR and CDR2 is FQNEAQ (reference sequence). This TCR derives from an elderly man in good health. The sequenced sample consisted of blood. The V call is TRBV7-9, the J call TRBJ2-5; D is unresolved. CDR3 sequence: CASSTRYQETQYF. For the CDR3, the DNA is TGTGCCAGCAGCACTCGGTACCAAGAGACCCAGTACTTC. Full variable domain (remainder filled in from reference TRBV7-9 and TRBJ2-5): DTGVSQNPRHKITKRGQNVTFRCDPISEHNRLYWYRQTLGQGPEFLTYFQNEAQLEKSRLLSDRFSAERPKGSFSTLEIQRTEQGDSAMYLCASSTRYQETQYFGPGTRLLVL.